This TCR beta chain comes out of a study of cytomegalovirus exposure and HLA in healthy donors. Comment on this clone: As yet, its antigen is unknown.

Whole-study results and caveats: In a later analysis, parvovirus B19, influenza, CMV and Epstein-Barr virus appeared linked to several top co-occurrence clusters. With high specificity and sensitivity, the classifier reportedly diagnosed cytomegalovirus status.

This CDR3 has 18 residues. The germline V gene has CDR1 SGDLS and CDR2 YYNGEE. V was clipped by 9 bases and J by 0 bases; unmatched bases: 14. The PCR contained 60 Vbeta and 13 Jbeta primers. The repertoire was sequenced with immunoSEQ multiplex PCR; TCRdb's copy has only in-frame clones and lacks some. Counted here are approximately 110,000 clones, 55% to 75% occurring once; the ten biggest clones make up about 9%. The V gene is TRBV9, the J gene TRBJ2-1; 11 nucleotides line up with TRBD2. The sequence came from a man under 40 in good health and CMV-seropositive. Sequenced: PBMCs. Here the CDR3 reads CATCLAGGLLSSYNEQFF. The CDR3 coding sequence is TGTGCCACCTGCCTAGCGGGGGGCCTCCTGAGCTCCTACAATGAGCAGTTCTTC.